This TCR beta chain was retrieved from a study of graft-versus-host responses after intestinal transplantation. Whole-study results and caveats: GvH clones occurred in recipient marrow; some first appeared in ileum or blood.

The CDR3 loop spans 16 amino acids. The repertoire was sequenced with immunoSEQ multiplex PCR; TCRdb's copy has only in-frame clones and lacks some. The top ten hold 0.5% to 0.6% of the sample, which has more than 85,000 clones, around 93% seen once. On this clone: The antigen remains undetermined.

This TCR derives from a human donor who received an intestinal transplant. The chain links TRBV21-1 to TRBJ2-7; the listed D gene, TRBD2, was not tested against the DNA. TRBV21-1 is labeled a pseudogene. The sample was unstimulated CD8+ T cells sorted from spleen or lymph node cells, taken before intestinal transplant. The CDR3 sequence is CASSPFPSGGGYEQYF. Here the CDR3 DNA reads TGTGCCAGCAGCCCCTTTCCAAGCGGGGGGGGCTACGAGCAGTACTTC.